Sequencing of this TCR beta chain was carried out in a study of radiation and T cells in renal cell carcinoma. The CDR3 sequence is 15 residues long. Germline CDR1 is KGHSH and CDR2 is LQKENI. V was pared by 1 base and J by 5 bases, with 14 bases between. Indicated time point: blood 2 weeks post-SBRT. The treatment is: 15 Gy SBRT to primary tumor, nephrectomy 4 weeks later. Repertoires were generated with immunoSEQ multiplex PCR, while TCRdb's copy carries only in-frame clones and drops some. Among tens of thousands of clones, around 81% were seen once, and the ten largest hold about 7%. This rearrangement joins TRBV18 to TRBJ1-1; weak D call: TRBD1 (5 bases). This TCR derives from a man aged 55 to 69 with renal cell carcinoma. Sequenced material: blood, taken from a patient whose treatment included radiotherapy and nephrectomy. The CDR3 protein is CASSPLGETPTEAFF. The CDR3 DNA sequence: TGTGCCAGCTCACCACTAGGGGAAACCCCGACTGAAGCTTTCTTT.